The clone carrying this T cell receptor (beta chain) was seen a handful of times. The data originate from a study of shared clonotypes between healthy human individuals. Sorted-subset replicate PCR reactions were performed with about 210 ng DNA, corresponding to roughly 30,000 T cell genomes. Sequencing was performed with immunoSEQ multiplex PCR; in TCRdb, only in-frame clones are kept and a portion is missing. The sample includes 560,000 or so clones, about 96% of them seen just once. Looked up from germline, CDR1 is MNHEY and CDR2 is SMNVEV (reference sequence). The length of the CDR3 is 13 residues. Trimming removed 3 bases at V and 6 bases at J, with 11 bases between. CD8 cells regarded as naive lacked CD45RO, were positively chosen for CCR7, and omitted terminally differentiated effector memory CD45RA+ cells. The donor population consisted of healthy HIV-negative adults with no recent acute infections or vaccinations.

The chain is built from TRBV27 and TRBJ1-1; no clear D. Sequencing used naive CD8+ T cells sorted from blood. The origin of this receptor is a woman in her twenties or thirties in good health. The CDR3 DNA reads as TGTGCCAGCAGTTTGACATTCGGCCCTGAAGCTTTCTTT. Its translation: CASSLTFGPEAFF.